This T cell receptor (beta chain) is drawn from a study of T cells in Graves' hyperthyroidism and ophthalmopathy. The CDR3 has 15 amino acids. The germline V gene encodes CDR1 SNHLY and CDR2 FYNNEI. V dropped 2 bases and J dropped 3 bases, with 11 bases sitting between them. Amplification yielded TCR beta CDR3 regions, with RNA transcripts as the source. In the first-round RT-PCR of the TCR CDR3, the HTBI primer set was used. A single record per CDR3 protein comes from TCRdb applying MiXCR to the multiplex PCR reads. The profile shows almost 600,000 distinct CDR3 sequences, just over 45% of them singletons. Hyperthyroidism had been newly diagnosed in patients aged 18 to 65, and its duration was under 2 months. This clonotype was picked up many times.

This receptor was obtained from a woman under 30 with Graves' hyperthyroidism. Sequencing was performed on peripheral blood or thyroid tissue (not recorded which). The genes are TRBV2 and TRBJ1-5; D not certain. CDR3 in DNA: TGTGCCAGCAGTGAAAAAATCTTGTCCAATCAGCCCCAGCATTTT. The encoded protein is CASSEKILSNQPQHF.